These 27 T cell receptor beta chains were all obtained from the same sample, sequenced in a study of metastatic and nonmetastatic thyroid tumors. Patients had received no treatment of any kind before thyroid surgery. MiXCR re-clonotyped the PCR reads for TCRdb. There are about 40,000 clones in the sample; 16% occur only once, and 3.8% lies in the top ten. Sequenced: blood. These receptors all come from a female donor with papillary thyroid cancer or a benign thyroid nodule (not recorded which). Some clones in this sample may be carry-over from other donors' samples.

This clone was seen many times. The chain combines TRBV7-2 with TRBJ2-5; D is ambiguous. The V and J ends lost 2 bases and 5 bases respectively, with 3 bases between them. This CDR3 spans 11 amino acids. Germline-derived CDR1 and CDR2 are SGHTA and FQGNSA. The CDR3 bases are TGTGCCAGCAGCTTATTGGAGACCCAGTACTTC. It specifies CASSLLETQYF.

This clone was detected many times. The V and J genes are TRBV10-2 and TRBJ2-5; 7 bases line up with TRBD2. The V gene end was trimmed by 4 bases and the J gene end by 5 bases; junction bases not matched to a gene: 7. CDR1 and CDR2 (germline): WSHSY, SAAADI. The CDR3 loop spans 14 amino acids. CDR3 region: CASSGGLRGETQYF. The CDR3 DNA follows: TGCGCCAGCAGTGGGGGACTGCGGGGGGAGACCCAGTACTTC.

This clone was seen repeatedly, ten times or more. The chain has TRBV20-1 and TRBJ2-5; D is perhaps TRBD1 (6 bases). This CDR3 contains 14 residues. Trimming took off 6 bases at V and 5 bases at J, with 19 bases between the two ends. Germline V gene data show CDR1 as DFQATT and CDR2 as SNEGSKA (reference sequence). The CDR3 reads CSALHGRGEETQYF. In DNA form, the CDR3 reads TGCAGTGCCCTCCACGGCAGGGGAGAGGAGACCCAGTACTTC.

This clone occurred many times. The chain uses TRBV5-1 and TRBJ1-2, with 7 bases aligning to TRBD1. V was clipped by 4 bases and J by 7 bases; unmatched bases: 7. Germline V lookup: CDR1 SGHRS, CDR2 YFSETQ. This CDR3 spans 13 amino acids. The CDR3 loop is CASSTPGGGGYTF. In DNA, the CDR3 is TGCGCCAGCAGCACCCCAGGGGGTGGTGGCTACACCTTC.

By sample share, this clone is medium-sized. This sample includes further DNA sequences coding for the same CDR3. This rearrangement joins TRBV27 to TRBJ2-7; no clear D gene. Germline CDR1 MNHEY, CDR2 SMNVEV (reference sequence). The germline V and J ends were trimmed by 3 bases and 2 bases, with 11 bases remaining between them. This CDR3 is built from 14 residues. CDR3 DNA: TGTGCCAGCAGTTTTGACGGGCGGCCCTACGAGCAGTACTTC. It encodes CASSFDGRPYEQYF.

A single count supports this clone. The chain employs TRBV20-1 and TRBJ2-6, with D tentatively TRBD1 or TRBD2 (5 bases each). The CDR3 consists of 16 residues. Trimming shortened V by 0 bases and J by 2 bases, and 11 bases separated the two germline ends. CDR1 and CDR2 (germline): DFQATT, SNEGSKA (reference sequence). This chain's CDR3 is CSARERGVPGANVLTF. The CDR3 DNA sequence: TGCAGTGCTAGAGAGAGAGGGGTACCTGGGGCCAACGTCCTGACTTTC.

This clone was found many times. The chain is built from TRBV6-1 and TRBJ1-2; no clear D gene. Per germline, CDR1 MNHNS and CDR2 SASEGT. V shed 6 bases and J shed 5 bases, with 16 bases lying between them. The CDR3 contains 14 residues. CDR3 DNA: TGTGCCAGCAGCCCCCCCTCTGAAAGTTATGGCTACACCTTC. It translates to CASSPPSESYGYTF.

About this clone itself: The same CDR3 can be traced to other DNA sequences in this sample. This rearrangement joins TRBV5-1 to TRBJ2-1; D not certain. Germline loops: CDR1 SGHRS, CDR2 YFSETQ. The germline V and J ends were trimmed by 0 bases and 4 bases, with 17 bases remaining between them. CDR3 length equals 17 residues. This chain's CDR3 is CASSLGTIRKSYNEQFF. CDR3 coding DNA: TGCGCCAGCAGCTTGGGGACGATTCGAAAGTCATACAATGAGCAGTTCTTC.

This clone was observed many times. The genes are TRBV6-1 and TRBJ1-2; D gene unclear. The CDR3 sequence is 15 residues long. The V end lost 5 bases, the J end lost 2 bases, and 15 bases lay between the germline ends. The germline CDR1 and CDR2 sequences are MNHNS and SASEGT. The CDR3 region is CASSFLSRENYGYTF. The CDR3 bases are TGTGCCAGCAGTTTTTTAAGTCGGGAGAACTATGGCTACACCTTC.

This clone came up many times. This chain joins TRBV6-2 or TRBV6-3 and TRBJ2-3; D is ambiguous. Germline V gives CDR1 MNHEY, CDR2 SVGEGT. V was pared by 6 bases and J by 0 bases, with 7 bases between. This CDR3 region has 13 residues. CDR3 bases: TGTGCCAGCAGAAGGCTTAGCACAGATACGCAGTATTTT. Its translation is CASRRLSTDTQYF.

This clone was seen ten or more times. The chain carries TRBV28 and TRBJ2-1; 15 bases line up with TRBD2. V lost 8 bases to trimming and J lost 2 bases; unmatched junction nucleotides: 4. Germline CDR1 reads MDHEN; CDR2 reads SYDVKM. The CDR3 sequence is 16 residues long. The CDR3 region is CASGTSGGKTYNEQFF. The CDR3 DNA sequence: TGTGCCAGCGGGACTAGCGGGGGGAAGACCTACAATGAGCAGTTCTTC.

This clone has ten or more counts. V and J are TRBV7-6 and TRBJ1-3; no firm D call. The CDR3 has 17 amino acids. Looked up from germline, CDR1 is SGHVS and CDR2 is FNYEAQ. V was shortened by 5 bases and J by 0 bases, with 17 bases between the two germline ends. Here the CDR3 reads CASSPDPRSLSGNTIYF. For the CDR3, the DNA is TGTGCCAGCAGCCCCGACCCCAGGTCGCTCTCTGGAAACACCATATATTTT.

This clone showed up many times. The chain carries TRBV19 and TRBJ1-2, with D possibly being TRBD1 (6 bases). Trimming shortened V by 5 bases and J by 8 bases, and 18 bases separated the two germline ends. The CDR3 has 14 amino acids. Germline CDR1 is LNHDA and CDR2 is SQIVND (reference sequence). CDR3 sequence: CASSSPAGAIGYTF. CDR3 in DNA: TGTGCCAGTAGTTCCCCGGCAGGGGCGATCGGCTACACCTTC.

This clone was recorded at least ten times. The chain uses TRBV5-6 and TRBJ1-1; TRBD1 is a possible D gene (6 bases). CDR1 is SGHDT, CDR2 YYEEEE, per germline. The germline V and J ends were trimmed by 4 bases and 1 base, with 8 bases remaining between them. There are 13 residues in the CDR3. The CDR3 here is CASSGGQNTEAFF. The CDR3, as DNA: TGTGCCAGCAGCGGGGGACAGAACACTGAAGCTTTCTTT.

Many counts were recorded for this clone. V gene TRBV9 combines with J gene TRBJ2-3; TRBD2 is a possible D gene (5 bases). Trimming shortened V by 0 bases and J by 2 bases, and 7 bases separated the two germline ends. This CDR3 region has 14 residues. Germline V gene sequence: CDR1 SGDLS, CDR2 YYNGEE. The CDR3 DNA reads TGTGCCAGCAGCGTAGACGGGGACACAGATACGCAGTATTTT. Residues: CASSVDGDTDTQYF.

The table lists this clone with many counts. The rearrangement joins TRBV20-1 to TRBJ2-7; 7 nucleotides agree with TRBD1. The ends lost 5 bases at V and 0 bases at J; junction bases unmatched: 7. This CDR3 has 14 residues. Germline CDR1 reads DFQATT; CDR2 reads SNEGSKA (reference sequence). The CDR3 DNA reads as TGCAGTGCTCTCCCCGGGACAGACTCCTACGAGCAGTACTTC. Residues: CSALPGTDSYEQYF.

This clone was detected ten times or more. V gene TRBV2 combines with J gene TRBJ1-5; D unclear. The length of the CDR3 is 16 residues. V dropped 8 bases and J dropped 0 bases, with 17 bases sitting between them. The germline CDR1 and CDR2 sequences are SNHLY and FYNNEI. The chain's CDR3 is CASSGGLVPSNQPQHF. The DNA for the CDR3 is TGTGCCAGCTCCGGCGGCCTAGTTCCTAGCAATCAGCCCCAGCATTTT.

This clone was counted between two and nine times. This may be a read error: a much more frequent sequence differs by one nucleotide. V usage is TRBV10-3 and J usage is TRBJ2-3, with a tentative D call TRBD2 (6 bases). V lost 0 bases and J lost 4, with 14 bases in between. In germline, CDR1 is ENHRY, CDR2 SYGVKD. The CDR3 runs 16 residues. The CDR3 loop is CAISESKFLAPDTQYF. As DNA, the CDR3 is TGTGCCATCAGTGAGTCGAAGTTCCTAGCGCCAGATACGCAGTATTTT.

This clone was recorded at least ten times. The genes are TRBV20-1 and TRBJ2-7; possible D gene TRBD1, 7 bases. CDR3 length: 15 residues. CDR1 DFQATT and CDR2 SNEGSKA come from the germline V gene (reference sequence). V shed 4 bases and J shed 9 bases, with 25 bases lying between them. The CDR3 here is CSATVGGTDSSRQYF. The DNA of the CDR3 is TGCAGTGCTACGGTAGGGGGGACAGATTCGAGTAGGCAGTACTTC.

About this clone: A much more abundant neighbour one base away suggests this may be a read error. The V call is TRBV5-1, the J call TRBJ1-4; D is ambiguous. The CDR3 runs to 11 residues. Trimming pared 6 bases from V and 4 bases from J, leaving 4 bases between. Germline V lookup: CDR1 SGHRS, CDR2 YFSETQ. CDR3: CASMVNEKLFF. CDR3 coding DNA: TGCGCCAGCATGGTTAATGAAAAACTGTTTTTT.

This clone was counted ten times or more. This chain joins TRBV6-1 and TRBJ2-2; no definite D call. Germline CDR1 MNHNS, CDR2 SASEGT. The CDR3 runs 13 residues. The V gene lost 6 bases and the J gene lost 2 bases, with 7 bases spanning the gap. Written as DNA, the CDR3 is TGTGCCAGCAGGATTTCCAACACCGGGGAGCTGTTTTTT. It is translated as CASRISNTGELFF.

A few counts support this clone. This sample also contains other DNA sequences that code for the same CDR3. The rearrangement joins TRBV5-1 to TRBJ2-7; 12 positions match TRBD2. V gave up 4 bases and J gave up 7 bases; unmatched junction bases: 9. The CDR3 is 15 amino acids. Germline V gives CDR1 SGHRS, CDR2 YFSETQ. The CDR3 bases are TGCGCCAGCAGCCCTACTAGCGGGGGGCGGGGTGAGCAGTACTTC. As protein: CASSPTSGGRGEQYF.

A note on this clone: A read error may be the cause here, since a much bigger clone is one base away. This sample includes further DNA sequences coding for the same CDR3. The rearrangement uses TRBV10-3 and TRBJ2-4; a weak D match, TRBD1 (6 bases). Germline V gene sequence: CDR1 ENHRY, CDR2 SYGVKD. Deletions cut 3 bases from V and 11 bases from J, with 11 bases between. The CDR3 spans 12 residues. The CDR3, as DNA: TGTGCCATCAGTGATGGGGGCGGTTTTCAGTACTTC. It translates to CAISDGGGFQYF.

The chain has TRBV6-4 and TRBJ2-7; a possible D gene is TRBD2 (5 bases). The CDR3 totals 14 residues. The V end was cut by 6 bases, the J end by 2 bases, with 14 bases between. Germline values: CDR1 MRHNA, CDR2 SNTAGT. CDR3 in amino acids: CASRKNPGTYEQYF. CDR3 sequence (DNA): TGTGCCAGCAGGAAGAATCCGGGGACCTACGAGCAGTACTTC.

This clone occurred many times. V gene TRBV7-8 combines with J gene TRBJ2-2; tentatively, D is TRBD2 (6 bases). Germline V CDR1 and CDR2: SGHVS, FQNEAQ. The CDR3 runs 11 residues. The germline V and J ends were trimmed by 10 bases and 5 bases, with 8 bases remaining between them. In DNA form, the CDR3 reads TGTGCCAACGGGGGAACCGGGGAGCTGTTTTTT. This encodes CANGGTGELFF.

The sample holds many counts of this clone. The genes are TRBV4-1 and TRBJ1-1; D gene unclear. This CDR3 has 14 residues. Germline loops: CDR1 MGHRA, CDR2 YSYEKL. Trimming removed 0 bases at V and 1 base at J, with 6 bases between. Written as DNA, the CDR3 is TGCGCCAGCAGCCAAGACACACGGAACACTGAAGCTTTCTTT. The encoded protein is CASSQDTRNTEAFF.

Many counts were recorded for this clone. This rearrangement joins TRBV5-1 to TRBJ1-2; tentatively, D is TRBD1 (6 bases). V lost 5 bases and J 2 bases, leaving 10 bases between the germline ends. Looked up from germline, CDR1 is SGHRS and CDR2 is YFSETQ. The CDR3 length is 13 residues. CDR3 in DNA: TGCGCCAGCAGGAGGACAGAGAACTATGGCTACACCTTC. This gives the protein CASRRTENYGYTF.